The 23 T cell receptor beta chains reported below all come from one sample, sequenced in a study of cytomegalovirus exposure and HLA in healthy donors. Both 60 Vbeta primers and 13 Jbeta primers went into the PCR. Profiling relied on immunoSEQ multiplex PCR, and the TCRdb table lists in-frame clones only, not all of them. This sample yields approximately 220,000 clones, of which roughly 80% are seen a single time; 0.22% belongs to the top ten. The sample was PBMCs. These receptors were taken from a girl aged 2 to 9 in good health and CMV-seronegative.

CDR3 in amino acids: CASSGGADTQYF. The DNA for the CDR3 is TGTGCCAGCAGCGGGGGCGCAGATACGCAGTATTTT. The chain joins TRBV7-8 to TRBJ2-3, with D possibly matching TRBD1 (6 bases). The V gene's germline CDR1 is SGHVS and CDR2 FQNEAQ. The CDR3 is 12 amino acids. V lost 5 bases to trimming and J lost 4 bases, with 7 bases between them. Complete variable domain (other parts from reference TRBV7-8 and TRBJ2-3): GAGVSQSPRYKVAKRGQDVALRCDPISGHVSLFWYQQALGQGPEFLTYFQNEAQLDKSGLPSDRFFAERPEGSVSTLKIQRTQQEDSAVYLCASSGGADTQYFGPGTRLTVL.

V is TRBV2 and J is TRBJ2-1, with 7 bases fitting TRBD1. The CDR3 has 14 residues. V shed 4 bases and J 4 bases; nucleotides not matched to a gene: 4. CDR1 and CDR2 from the germline V gene are SNHLY and FYNNEI. The CDR3 DNA is TGTGCCAGCAGTGGGGTACAGGGGTACAATGAGCAGTTCTTC. It yields the protein CASSGVQGYNEQFF.

V is TRBV6-5 and J is TRBJ2-5; a weak D match, TRBD1 (5 bases). Germline V gives CDR1 MNHEY, CDR2 SVGAGI. V lost 2 bases, J lost 2 bases, and 15 bases lay in between. The CDR3 totals 16 residues. For the CDR3, the DNA is TGTGCCAGCAGTTACACTACGACAGAGCCACAAGAGACCCAGTACTTC. This sequence encodes CASSYTTTEPQETQYF.

The chain joins TRBV23-1 to TRBJ1-5; TRBD1 agrees at 7 bases. TRBV23-1 is placed among ORFs of uncertain function. Trimming took 11 bases from V and 3 from J; bases not matched to a gene: 10. The CDR3 runs 14 residues. Here the CDR3 reads CAPRQGTANQPQHF. The CDR3 DNA follows: TGCGCCCCTCGTCAAGGGACAGCCAATCAGCCCCAGCATTTT.

The chain employs TRBV7-9 and TRBJ1-1; no clear D gene. This CDR3 region has 14 residues. V lost 1 base, J lost 8 bases, and 14 bases lay in between. The germline gives CDR1 SEHNR, CDR2 FQNEAQ (reference sequence). Here the CDR3 reads CASSLEARGVEAFF. CDR3 nucleotide sequence: TGTGCCAGCAGCTTAGAAGCCCGCGGGGTAGAAGCTTTCTTT.

This sequence joins TRBV4-1 and TRBJ1-1; no firm D call. V lost 4 bases and J lost 3, with 12 bases in between. This CDR3 region has 14 residues. Germline values: CDR1 MGHRA, CDR2 YSYEKL. CDR3 sequence reads: CASSLGLGDTEAFF. Written as DNA, the CDR3 is TGCGCCAGCAGCCTGGGCCTCGGGGACACTGAAGCTTTCTTT.

The chain uses TRBV29-1 and TRBJ2-5; D is perhaps TRBD2 (6 bases). The CDR3 sequence is 13 residues long. Looked up from germline, CDR1 is SQVTM and CDR2 is ANQGSEA. Trimming stripped 4 bases from V and 5 bases from J, with 14 bases between. The CDR3 loop reads CSVGEMSGETQYF. In DNA form, the CDR3 reads TGCAGCGTTGGCGAGATGAGCGGGGAGACCCAGTACTTC.

The V and J genes are TRBV27 and TRBJ1-1, with TRBD1 identical over 11 bases. CDR1 MNHEY and CDR2 SMNVEV come from the germline V gene (reference sequence). The V and J ends lost 7 bases and 5 bases, in that order; junction bases with no gene match: 6. The CDR3 is 14 residues long. The CDR3 here is CASKSGQGATEAFF. The CDR3 region has the DNA TGTGCCAGCAAAAGTGGACAGGGGGCAACTGAAGCTTTCTTT.

The chain recombines TRBV13 with TRBJ2-5; 10 bases map to TRBD2. CDR1 and CDR2 from the germline V gene are PRHDT and FYEKMQ (reference sequence). After removal of 0 bases from V and 4 bases from J, the junction contained 17 bases not matched to a gene. CDR3 length equals 20 residues. CDR3 in DNA: TGTGCCAGCAGCTTAGGCCCGGTGGGGGCTAGCGGGAGAGGCAGAGAGACCCAGTACTTC. Translation: CASSLGPVGASGRGRETQYF. Full variable domain (remainder filled in from reference TRBV13 and TRBJ2-5): AAGVIQSPRHLIKEKRETATLKCYPIPRHDTVYWYQQGPGQDPQFLISFYEKMQSDKGSIPDRFSAQQFSDYHSELNMSSLELGDSALYFCASSLGPVGASGRGRETQYFGPGTRLLVL.

This chain connects TRBV5-1 to TRBJ2-2; tentative D call: TRBD2 (5 bases). CDR3 length: 15 residues. Trimming stripped 0 bases from V and 2 bases from J, with 8 bases between. CDR1 and CDR2 (germline): SGHRS, YFSETQ. For the CDR3, the DNA is TGCGCCAGCAGCTTGGTGGGGAGAAACACCGGGGAGCTGTTTTTT. Its protein product is CASSLVGRNTGELFF.

This clone has a single count. The chain employs TRBV2 and TRBJ1-1, with 7 bases identical to TRBD1. Trimming cost V 6 bases and J 6 bases; bases outside gene matches: 16. The length of the CDR3 is 16 residues. In germline, CDR1 is SNHLY, CDR2 FYNNEI. The CDR3 sequence: CASRGGQARTRAEAFF. CDR3 nucleotides: TGTGCCAGCAGGGGCGGACAGGCTCGAACCCGGGCTGAAGCTTTCTTT.

This clone was observed a single time. The chain joins TRBV5-1 to TRBJ2-1, with D uncertain. CDR3 size: 16 residues. Germline CDR1 and CDR2: SGHRS and YFSETQ. V was trimmed by 0 bases and J by 4 bases, leaving 14 bases between them. DNA of the CDR3: TGCGCCAGCAGCTTGGATCACTCCCTAAAGTACAATGAGCAGTTCTTC. Protein: CASSLDHSLKYNEQFF.

The V call is TRBV5-4, the J call TRBJ1-1; TRBD1 is a possible D gene (6 bases). The germline V and J ends were trimmed by 4 bases and 4 bases, with 14 bases remaining between them. The germline V gene encodes CDR1 SGHNT and CDR2 YYREEE (reference sequence). CDR3 length: 14 residues. CDR3 loop: CASSTPTGVTEAFF. The CDR3 DNA reads as TGTGCCAGCAGCACTCCGACAGGAGTCACTGAAGCTTTCTTT. Full variable domain (outside the CDR3, taken from reference TRBV5-4 and TRBJ1-1): ETGVTQSPTHLIKTRGQQVTLRCSSQSGHNTVSWYQQALGQGPQFIFQYYREEENGRGNFPPRFSGLQFPNYSSELNVNALELDDSALYLCASSTPTGVTEAFFGQGTRLTVV.

This rearrangement joins TRBV5-4 to TRBJ1-2; D may be TRBD1 (6 bases). The length of the CDR3 is 16 residues. The V end was cut by 3 bases, the J end by 4 bases, with 19 bases between. The germline CDR1 and CDR2 sequences are SGHNT and YYREEE (reference sequence). The CDR3 DNA reads TGTGCCAGCAGCTCTACCGAGACCCGGGACATCTATGGCTACACCTTC. Protein product: CASSSTETRDIYGYTF.

The chain links TRBV5-6 to TRBJ2-7; the match to TRBD2 covers 14 bases. Germline loops: CDR1 SGHDT, CDR2 YYEEEE. The CDR3 is 17 amino acids. The trim removed 4 bases at V and 5 bases at J, leaving 11 bases unmatched. CDR3 nucleotides: TGTGCCAGCAGCCCATTGGCGGGACTAGCGGGGGTACACGAGCAGTACTTC. This sequence encodes CASSPLAGLAGVHEQYF.

This clone has a single count. The V and J genes are TRBV9 and TRBJ2-7, with D hard to call. This CDR3 region has 13 residues. The germline V gene encodes CDR1 SGDLS and CDR2 YYNGEE. V was pared by 0 bases and J by 7 bases, with 11 bases between. Here the CDR3 DNA reads TGTGCCAGCAGCGTAGAAAACAGCCGGGAGCAGTACTTC. Translating gives CASSVENSREQYF.

This clone was detected only once. The J gene is TRBJ1-1, the V gene TRBV5-1; tentative D call: TRBD1 (6 bases). The CDR3 consists of 15 residues. Germline lookup yields CDR1 SGHRS and CDR2 YFSETQ. Trimming took off 4 bases at V and 0 bases at J, with 13 bases between the two ends. The CDR3 region has the DNA TGCGCCAGCAGCCTCCGACAGGACTTGAACACTGAAGCTTTCTTT. It specifies CASSLRQDLNTEAFF.

The table lists this clone with a count of one. V usage is TRBV5-1 and J usage is TRBJ2-3; D is uncertain. Deletions cut 1 base from V and 4 bases from J, with 16 bases between. The length of the CDR3 is 16 residues. Germline V gene data show CDR1 as SGHRS and CDR2 as YFSETQ. CDR3 nucleotide sequence: TGCGCCAGCAGCTTGCTTGCCTCCAGCGAGGCAGATACGCAGTATTTT. Residues: CASSLLASSEADTQYF.

V usage is TRBV29-1 and J usage is TRBJ1-1, with D unresolved. The CDR3 has 14 amino acids. V was pared by 3 bases and J by 1 base, with 12 bases between. Germline V gives CDR1 SQVTM, CDR2 ANQGSEA. CDR3 residues: CSVDRRVSNTEAFF. CDR3 coding DNA: TGCAGCGTTGATCGCCGGGTCTCGAACACTGAAGCTTTCTTT.

V is TRBV30 and J is TRBJ2-7, with D tentatively TRBD1 (8 bases). This CDR3 is built from 21 residues. The V end lost 7 bases, the J end lost 4 bases, and 41 bases lay between the germline ends. Germline lookup yields CDR1 GTSNPN and CDR2 SVGIG (reference sequence). This CDR3 reads CAFSLGTGLRGLSLSAYEQYF. The CDR3 bases are TGTGCCTTTTCACTCGGGACAGGTCTTAGGGGACTAAGTTTAAGTGCATACGAGCAGTACTTC.

The V and J genes are TRBV9 and TRBJ1-2; D is unclear. From germline, CDR1 is SGDLS and CDR2 YYNGEE. V dropped 6 bases and J dropped 7 bases, with 28 bases sitting between them. The length of the CDR3 is 17 residues. CDR3 bases: TGTGCCAGCAACCCGAGCGGGTCCTCTGAATTTTACGGTGGCTACACCTTC. Translated: CASNPSGSSEFYGGYTF.

This clone was counted a few times. V and J are TRBV5-8 and TRBJ2-3, with 7 bases matching TRBD1. With 5 bases clipped from V and 0 bases from J, the junction kept 9 bases outside the gene matches. The germline CDR1 and CDR2 sequences are SGHTS and YDEGEE. This CDR3 contains 16 residues. CDR3 sequence reads: CASRPQGPPSTDTQYF. The CDR3 nucleotides are TGTGCCAGCAGACCACAGGGGCCGCCTAGCACAGATACGCAGTATTTT.

This clone was seen a single time. The V gene is TRBV29-1, the J gene TRBJ1-1; a possible D gene is TRBD1 (6 bases). The germline CDR1 and CDR2 sequences are SQVTM and ANQGSEA. The CDR3 has 12 amino acids. V was trimmed by 4 bases and J by 4 bases, leaving 10 bases between them. CDR3 sequence (DNA): TGCAGCGTTGGTCAGGGGAGCACTGAAGCTTTCTTT. Its translation: CSVGQGSTEAFF.